This T cell receptor beta chain was recorded in a study of graft-versus-host responses after intestinal transplantation. The wider study: Each of the recipients got a multivisceral, liver-intestinal, or isolated intestinal transplant. Induction using anti-thymocyte globulin, followed by tacrolimus and steroids for about three years, was given to all recipients.

Assay used: immunoSEQ multiplex PCR; TCRdb lists only in-frame clones, some missing. The profile shows just under 65,000 clones, 90% to 95% of them singletons. The CDR3 has 14 amino acids. With V trimmed by 3 bases and J by 3 bases, 6 bases remained unmatched. Germline V gives CDR1 SGDLS, CDR2 YYNGEE. In regard to this clone: Its antigen remains unknown.

The receptor was isolated from a human donor who was the organ donor for an intestinal transplant. This material consisted of unstimulated CD8+ T cells sorted from spleen or lymph node cells, taken before transplant. The chain has TRBV9 and TRBJ2-7; 7 bases align to TRBD1. In nucleotides, the CDR3 is TGTGCCAGCAGCGGACAGGGTCCCCACTACGAGCAGTACTTC. Translation: CASSGQGPHYEQYF.